This T cell receptor (beta chain) derives from a study of identical twins. Notes on the study in general: Modeled out-of-frame TCR alpha sharing in monozygotic twins fell below observed levels.

This clonotype appeared many times. Antigen unknown. CDR1 and CDR2 (germline): SGHVS, FQNEAQ. The CDR3 runs to 14 residues. J gave up 9 bases and V 7 bases, and 8 bases lay outside the gene matches. Addition of a universal primer site occurred through template switching, and cDNA carried unique molecular identifiers. TCRdb reprocessed the 5' RACE reads with MiXCR, giving one entry per CDR3 protein. Altogether approximately 630,000 distinct CDR3 sequences are present, 7% to 7.5% being singletons, with the ten largest covering around 1.6%. The same sample was also studied in work on yellow fever vaccine responses in identical twins. That report notes: Reportedly, twins showed a vaccine T cell response that looked partly convergent and partly personalized.

The sequence was collected from a woman younger than 35 in good health. The sequenced sample consisted of PBMCs. The chain is built from TRBV7-8 and TRBJ1-6; 8 positions match TRBD1. CDR3 DNA sequence: TGTGCCAGCACGACGGACAGGGCTGTTTCACCCCTCCACTTT. As protein: CASTTDRAVSPLHF.